This TCR beta chain came from a study of control samples from healthy donors and cancer patients. V lost 5 bases and J lost 2, with 14 bases in between. CDR1 is KGHDR, CDR2 SFDVKD, per germline. The CDR3 sequence is 15 residues long. TCRdb's table, derived via immunoSEQ multiplex PCR, lists solely in-frame clones and lacks some. The sample records 130,000 to 150,000 clones, roughly 89% being singletons. The chain joins TRBV24-1 to TRBJ2-5; D might be TRBD1 (7 bases). The TCR originated in a man younger than 40 in good health. Sequenced input: blood. CDR3 in amino acids: CATSVGGTAQETQYF. CDR3 coding DNA: TGTGCCACCAGTGTCGGCGGGACAGCGCAAGAGACCCAGTACTTC.